This T cell receptor beta chain was documented in a study of neoadjuvant anti-PD-1 for oral cavity cancer (dated by TCRdb to the early 2020s). About the investigation overall: Patients mostly received three to four biweekly doses of nivolumab at 3 mg/kg before curative-intent surgical resection. For patients who did not progress, a fourth nivolumab dose was given around day 43, followed by definitive surgical resection on days 50-56. Under RECIST 1.1, patients with complete response, partial response or stable disease were classed as responders, and patients with progression were classed as non-responders. An approximately 30% response rate was observed in the parent correlative cohort, in which around 12 patients were included.

Trimming takes 3 bases from V and 7 bases from J, and the germline ends sit 8 bases apart. CDR1 and CDR2 were assigned from the germline V gene (reference sequence) as LNHDA and SQIVND. Inclusive of the bounding cysteine and phenylalanine, the CDR3 is 12 residues long. The entry retains the CDR3 DNA only, 36 bases that are in frame from base 1. Worth noting for this clone: Its target antigen remains unknown. No clone much larger than this one lies a single base away; base qualities are absent.

For deep sequencing of PBMC libraries, mostly 400 to 550 ng of input genomic DNA was used, and six replicates were run per sample. The immunoSEQ hsTCRbeta kit was used to prepare TCRbeta libraries, following the manufacturer's instructions. An Illumina NovaSeq 6000 S4 flow cell was used to sequence the final libraries, which had first been combined to 3 nM. The study's processing was this. Raw data preprocessing and quality control were performed with the immunoSEQ Analyzer. The analysis was restricted to productive rearrangements, with each unique CDR3 amino acid sequence defining a clonotype. Repertoire clonality was estimated as the Gini-Simpson index, computed with the R package tcR. Student's t test was used to compare Gini indices, while Pearson correlation assessed associations with tumor size change. The clones in this table, taken by TCRdb from immuneACCESS, are in-frame only. Not every clone is retained; where verified, under half of the shortfall comes from an unresolved V gene, and the cause of the rest is unknown. The V and J calls and clone size are taken from that table; D and trimming were inferred from the DNA. Here the sample has approximately 83,000 clones; under 85% occur a single time. The ten largest make up about 3.1% of the sample.

General conclusions and limits of the study: Within PBMCs, T cell clonality (Gini index) was significantly higher in non-responders than responders after neoadjuvant nivolumab. A higher pretreatment blood Treg/Th17 ratio correlated with both higher pretreatment blood TCRbeta clonality and lower post-treatment tumor TCRbeta clonality. TCR analyses included only a few patients per response group, and the authors called for larger cohorts for validation.

The time point label here, explained by the study, means: before neoadjuvant nivolumab. The patients had newly diagnosed stage II-IVA oral cavity squamous cell carcinoma and had not received any prior systemic or radiation treatment. The cohort was made up of patients with locally advanced, HPV-negative oral cavity squamous cell carcinoma. No culture maintenance or expansion was done, as the peripheral blood mononuclear cells went straight to analysis. Samples were obtained from a longitudinal correlative study of a single-arm phase II trial of neoadjuvant nivolumab in oral cavity squamous cell carcinoma. Subject-matched pre- and post-treatment PBMCs and tumors from three responders and three non-responders underwent genomic DNA-based TCRbeta sequencing. Peripheral blood mononuclear cells were collected before nivolumab treatment and were collected again after treatment, at the time of surgery. The Maxwell RSC DNA from Cells kit was used to isolate genomic DNA from PBMCs.

Sample: PBMCs, taken before nivolumab (anti-PD-1) treatment. This sequence was found in a person aged 35 to 85 with oral cavity squamous cell carcinoma. The sequence is built from TRBV19 and TRBJ2-3; no confident D gene assignment can be made. CDR3 reads: CASSMTRNTQYF. DNA sequence: TGTGCCAGTAGTATGACAAGGAATACGCAGTATTTT.